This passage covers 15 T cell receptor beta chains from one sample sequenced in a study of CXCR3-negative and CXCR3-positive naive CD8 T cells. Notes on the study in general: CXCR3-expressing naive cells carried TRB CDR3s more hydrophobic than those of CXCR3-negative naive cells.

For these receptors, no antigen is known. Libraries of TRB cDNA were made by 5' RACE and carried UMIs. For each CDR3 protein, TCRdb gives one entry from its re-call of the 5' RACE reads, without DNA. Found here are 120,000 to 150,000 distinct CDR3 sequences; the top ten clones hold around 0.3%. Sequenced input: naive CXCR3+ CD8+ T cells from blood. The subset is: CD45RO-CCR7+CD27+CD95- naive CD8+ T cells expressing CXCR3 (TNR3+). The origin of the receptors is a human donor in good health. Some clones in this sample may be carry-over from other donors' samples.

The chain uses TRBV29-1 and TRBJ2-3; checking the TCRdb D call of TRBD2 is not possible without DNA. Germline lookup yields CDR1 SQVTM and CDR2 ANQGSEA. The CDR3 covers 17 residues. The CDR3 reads CSVGNSDYVIGTDTQYF.

CDR3 protein: CASSQETGFGETQYF. The chain has TRBV4-3 and TRBJ2-5; the TCRdb call, TRBD1, lacks DNA for checking. The germline gives CDR1 LGHNA, CDR2 YSLEER. This CDR3 has 15 residues.

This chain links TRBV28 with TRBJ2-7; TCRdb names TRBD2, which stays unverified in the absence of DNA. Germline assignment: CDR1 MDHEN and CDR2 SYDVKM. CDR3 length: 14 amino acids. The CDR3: CASSLRDYVGEQYF. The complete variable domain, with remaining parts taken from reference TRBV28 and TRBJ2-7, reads DVKVTQSSRYLVKRTGEKVFLECVQDMDHENMFWYRQDPGLGLRLIYFSYDVKMKEKGDIPEGYSVSREKKERFSLILESASTNQTSMYLCASSLRDYVGEQYFGPGTRLTVT.

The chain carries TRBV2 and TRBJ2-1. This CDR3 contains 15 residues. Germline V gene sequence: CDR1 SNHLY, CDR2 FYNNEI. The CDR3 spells CASSDQESSYNEQFF.

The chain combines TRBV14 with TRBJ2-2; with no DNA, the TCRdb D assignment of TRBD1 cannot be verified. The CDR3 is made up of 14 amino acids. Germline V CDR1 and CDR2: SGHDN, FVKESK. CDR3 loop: CASSGTGATGELFF.

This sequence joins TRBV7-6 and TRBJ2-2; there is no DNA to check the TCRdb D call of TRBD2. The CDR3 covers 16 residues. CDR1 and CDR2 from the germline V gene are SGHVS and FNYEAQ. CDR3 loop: CASSLGGAGDTGELFF.

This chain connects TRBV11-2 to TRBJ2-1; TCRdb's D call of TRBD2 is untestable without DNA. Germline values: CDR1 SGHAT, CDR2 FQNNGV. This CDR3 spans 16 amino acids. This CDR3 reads CASSLAPLAEYNEQFF.

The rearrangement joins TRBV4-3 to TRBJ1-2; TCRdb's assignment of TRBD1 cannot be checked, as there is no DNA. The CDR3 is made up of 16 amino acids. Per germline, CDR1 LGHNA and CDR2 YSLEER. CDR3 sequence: CASSQVTGLINYGYTF.

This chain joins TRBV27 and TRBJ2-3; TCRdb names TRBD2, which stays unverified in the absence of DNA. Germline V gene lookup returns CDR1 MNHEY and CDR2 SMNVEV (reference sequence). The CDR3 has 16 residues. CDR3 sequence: CASSLIVSGSTDTQYF.

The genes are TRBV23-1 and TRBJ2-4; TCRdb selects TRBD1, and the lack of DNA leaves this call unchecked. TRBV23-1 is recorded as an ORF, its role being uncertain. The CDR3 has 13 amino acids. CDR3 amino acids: CASSRGQGNIQYF.

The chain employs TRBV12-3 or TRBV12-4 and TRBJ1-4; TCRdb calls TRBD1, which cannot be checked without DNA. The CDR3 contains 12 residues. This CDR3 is CASSPPGEKLFF.

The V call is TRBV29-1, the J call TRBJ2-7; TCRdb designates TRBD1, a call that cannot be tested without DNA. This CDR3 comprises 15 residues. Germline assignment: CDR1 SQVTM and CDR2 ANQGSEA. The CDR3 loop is CSVEDHRTGRNEQYF.

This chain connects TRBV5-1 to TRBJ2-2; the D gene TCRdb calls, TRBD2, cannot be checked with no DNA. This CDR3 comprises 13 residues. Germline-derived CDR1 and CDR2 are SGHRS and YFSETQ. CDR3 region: CASSPEARGELFF.

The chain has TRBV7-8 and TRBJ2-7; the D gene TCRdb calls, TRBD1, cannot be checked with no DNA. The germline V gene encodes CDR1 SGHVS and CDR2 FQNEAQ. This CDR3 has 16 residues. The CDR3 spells CASSLAGTGITYEQYF.

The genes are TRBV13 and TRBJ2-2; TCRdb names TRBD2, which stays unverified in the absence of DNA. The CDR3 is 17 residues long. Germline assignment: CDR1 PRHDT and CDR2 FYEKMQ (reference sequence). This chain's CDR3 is CASSLTALGGDTGELFF.